Below are 17 T cell receptor beta chains sequenced from a single sample in a study of blood T cell repertoires in COVID-19. The assay was immunoSEQ multiplex PCR, and TCRdb's table has in-frame clones only and misses some. Seen here are around 200,000 clones, 88% observed once, and the top ten hold under 2%. The source material was peripheral blood. These receptors all stem from a man between 18 and 35 years old with active or convalescent COVID-19.

This chain joins TRBV7-2 and TRBJ1-2; 9 bases map to TRBD1. CDR3 length: 14 residues. V lost 5 bases and J lost 2; bases outside the gene matches: 3. Germline-derived CDR1 and CDR2 are SGHTA and FQGNSA. Written as DNA, the CDR3 is TGTGCCAGCAGCCTTGGACAGGGGAACTATGGCTACACCTTC. Its translation is CASSLGQGNYGYTF.

The CDR3 nucleotides are TGCGCCAGCAGCCCCGGGACAGGGAAACAAGAGACCCAGTACTTC. Its translation is CASSPGTGKQETQYF. The J gene is TRBJ2-5, the V gene TRBV5-1; 9 positions agree with TRBD1. V trimming: 4 bases; J trimming: 2 bases; junction bases outside the gene matches: 6. Germline V gene lookup returns CDR1 SGHRS and CDR2 YFSETQ. The CDR3 extends over 15 amino acids.

This sequence joins TRBV2 and TRBJ1-2; no clear D. The CDR3 runs 13 residues. Trimming cost V 7 bases and J 5 bases, with 14 bases left between them. Per germline, CDR1 SNHLY and CDR2 FYNNEI. The CDR3 reads CASTREDWYGYTF. The CDR3 nucleotides are TGTGCCAGCACACGGGAAGATTGGTATGGCTACACCTTC.

CDR3 nucleotide sequence: TGTGCCAGCAGCCACAGGGTTGTCACTGAAGCTTTCTTT. Residues: CASSHRVVTEAFF. The chain has TRBV7-9 and TRBJ1-1; tentatively, D is TRBD1 (6 bases). Germline V gene lookup returns CDR1 SEHNR and CDR2 FQNEAQ (reference sequence). This CDR3 has 13 amino acids. Trimming removed 5 bases at V and 4 bases at J, with 11 bases between.

The rearrangement links TRBV10-3 to TRBJ1-1, with 7 bases fitting TRBD1. Germline V gene lookup returns CDR1 ENHRY and CDR2 SYGVKD. V lost 4 bases to trimming and J lost 6 bases; unmatched junction nucleotides: 8. The CDR3 is made up of 14 amino acids. CDR3 bases: TGTGCCATCAGTGTTGTCAGGGGGGCAGCTGAAGCTTTCTTT. Translated: CAISVVRGAAEAFF.

The gene calls are TRBV28 and TRBJ2-2; 9 nucleotides match TRBD1. Germline-derived CDR1 and CDR2 are MDHEN and SYDVKM. The CDR3 sequence is 16 residues long. With V trimmed by 4 bases and J by 6 bases, 9 bases remained unmatched. The CDR3 DNA is TGTGCCAGCAGTTCTCCGGGACAGGGCAACCCCGGGGAGCTGTTTTTT. It translates to CASSSPGQGNPGELFF.

The chain has TRBV29-1 and TRBJ2-7, with TRBD1 as a possible D gene (5 bases). Germline CDR1 and CDR2: SQVTM and ANQGSEA. The CDR3 extends over 13 amino acids. Trimming took 4 bases from V and 4 from J, leaving 14 bases between them. The CDR3 sequence: CSVGKGLGYEQYF. The CDR3 coding sequence is TGCAGCGTTGGAAAGGGGCTGGGTTACGAGCAGTACTTC.

The chain is built from TRBV11-2 and TRBJ2-7; 8 bases agree with TRBD1. CDR1 and CDR2 (germline): SGHAT, FQNNGV. The CDR3 runs 14 residues. Unmatched junction bases numbered 8, after V lost 4 bases and J lost 6 bases. Here the CDR3 reads CASSSRTGQVEQYF. The CDR3 DNA is TGTGCCAGCAGCTCCCGGACAGGGCAGGTCGAGCAGTACTTC. Using reference TRBV11-2 and TRBJ2-7 for the parts outside the CDR3, the full variable domain is EAGVAQSPRYKIIEKRQSVAFWCNPISGHATLYWYQQILGQGPKLLIQFQNNGVVDDSQLPKDRFSAERLKGVDSTLKIQPAKLEDSAVYLCASSSRTGQVEQYFGPGTRLTVT.

The rearrangement links TRBV11-2 to TRBJ2-2; TRBD2 agrees at 9 bases. Per germline, CDR1 SGHAT and CDR2 FQNNGV. The CDR3 spans 17 residues. Trimming removed 3 bases from V and 1 base from J; junction bases left unmatched: 6. The chain's CDR3 is CASSFVAGGRNTGELFF. The CDR3 DNA sequence: TGTGCCAGCAGCTTTGTGGCGGGGGGGCGGAACACCGGGGAGCTGTTTTTT.

On this clone: This CDR3 is also generated by other DNA sequences in the sample. This chain joins TRBV6-5 and TRBJ2-3; possible D gene TRBD2, 6 bases. The CDR3 is made up of 12 amino acids. V lost 5 bases and J lost 6, with 9 bases in between. Germline V lookup: CDR1 MNHEY, CDR2 SVGAGI. CDR3 sequence reads: CASSRGTDTQYF. The CDR3 coding sequence is TGTGCCAGCAGTCGGGGGACCGATACGCAGTATTTT.

V and J are TRBV5-4 and TRBJ2-7; the match to TRBD2 covers 8 bases. The J segment lost 4 bases and the V segment lost 4 bases, leaving 13 bases of the junction unmatched. Germline loops: CDR1 SGHNT, CDR2 YYREEE (reference sequence). This CDR3 spans 16 amino acids. In DNA, the CDR3 is TGTGCCAGCAGCCCTCAACCCGGGACTAGTTTTTACGAGCAGTACTTC. Translating gives CASSPQPGTSFYEQYF.

The chain employs TRBV5-1 and TRBJ2-3, with 7 nucleotides matching TRBD1. Germline V gene lookup returns CDR1 SGHRS and CDR2 YFSETQ. The CDR3 totals 16 residues. V shed 0 bases, J shed 1 base, and the junction held 5 bases outside the gene matches. The CDR3 DNA reads TGCGCCAGCAGCTTGGAGGGACAGCCAGGCACAGATACGCAGTATTTT. Translating it yields CASSLEGQPGTDTQYF.

The chain links TRBV5-6 to TRBJ1-3, with TRBD1 matching 11 bases. The germline V gene encodes CDR1 SGHDT and CDR2 YYEEEE. CDR3 size: 16 residues. Trimming cost V 3 bases and J 4 bases; bases outside gene matches: 6. DNA for the CDR3: TGTGCCAGCAGCTCGGGACAGGGGGTTATCGGAAACACCATATATTTT. Its protein product is CASSSGQGVIGNTIYF.

The chain recombines TRBV5-1 with TRBJ2-1, with a weak D call TRBD1 (5 bases). In germline, CDR1 is SGHRS, CDR2 YFSETQ. The V and J ends lost 3 bases and 0 bases respectively, with 10 bases between them. The CDR3 is 15 residues long. The CDR3 reads CASSSTVGSYNEQFF. In DNA form, the CDR3 reads TGCGCCAGCAGCTCGACAGTAGGCTCCTACAATGAGCAGTTCTTC.

This clone occurred once. CDR3 nucleotide sequence: TGCGCCAGCAGCTTGGTTCTAGCGGGAGCGGGAGATACGCAGTATTTT. Translated, it gives CASSLVLAGAGDTQYF. This sequence joins TRBV5-1 and TRBJ2-3, with TRBD2 identical over 10 bases. J gave up 5 bases and V 0 bases, and 6 bases lay outside the gene matches. Germline CDR1 reads SGHRS; CDR2 reads YFSETQ. This CDR3 region has 16 residues.

The chain carries TRBV6-5 and TRBJ1-5; 7 bases line up with TRBD1. The CDR3 is 14 residues long. Germline V gives CDR1 MNHEY, CDR2 SVGAGI. The junction had 6 bases not matched to a gene; V was cut back by 6 bases and J by 4 bases. The CDR3 spells CASSQTGSNQPQHF. The CDR3 DNA is TGTGCCAGCAGCCAGACAGGGTCGAATCAGCCCCAGCATTTT.

This clone was counted a single time. The chain recombines TRBV15 with TRBJ2-6; a possible D gene is TRBD2 (6 bases). From germline, CDR1 is LNHNV and CDR2 YYDKDF (reference sequence). Trimming shortened V by 3 bases and J by 1 base, and 19 bases separated the two germline ends. The CDR3 covers 19 residues. CDR3 protein: CATSRDYPGTVSGANVLTF. CDR3 nucleotide sequence: TGTGCCACCAGCAGGGACTACCCGGGGACTGTTTCTGGGGCCAACGTCCTGACTTTC.